The 8 T cell receptor beta chains listed next were all sequenced from one sample in a study of molecular identifiers for immune sequencing clone quantification. TCRdb ran MiXCR on the PCR reads and lists one entry per CDR3 protein. The sample yields hundreds of thousands of distinct CDR3 sequences, around 20% seen once. Sequencing was done on a sample of naive CD8+ T cells from blood, with Jurkat cell RNA spiked in. This sample's subset: FACS-sorted CD8+CD4-CCR7+CD45RA+ naive T cells. These receptors all come from a human donor in good health. Some libraries in this study had Jurkat cell RNA spiked in.

Of note for this clonotype: A read error may explain this, as a much larger clone is one base away. It is likely a read error, because the conserved phenylalanine at the end of the CDR3 is missing. The chain employs TRBV24-1 and TRBJ2-1; unclear D gene. The germline V gene has CDR1 KGHDR and CDR2 SFDVKD. The V end lost 5 bases, the J end lost 2 bases, and 6 bases lay between the germline ends. The CDR3 has 13 residues. DNA for the CDR3: TGTGCCACCAGTGTACAGCCCTACAATGAGCAGTTCCTC. This encodes CATSVQPYNEQFL.

As to this clonotype: Since a much larger clone is just one base distant, this may be a read error. The chain links TRBV7-9 to TRBJ1-4; D not certain. CDR1 and CDR2 (germline): SEHNR, FQNEAQ (reference sequence). There are 15 residues in the CDR3. CDR3 in DNA: TGTGCCAGCAGCTTTTCCATAAAATCTGGTGAAAAACTGTCTTTT. This gives the protein CASSFSIKSGEKLSF.

V is TRBV3-1 and J is TRBJ2-7; 9 bases map to TRBD2. The V segment lost 4 bases and the J segment 0 bases; nucleotides outside the gene matches: 4. CDR1 and CDR2 from the germline V gene are LGHDT and YNNKEL (reference sequence). The CDR3 extends over 15 amino acids. CDR3 amino acids: CASSPSGITSYEQYF. The CDR3 bases are TGTGCCAGCAGCCCTAGCGGGATCACCTCCTACGAGCAGTACTTC.

This chain connects TRBV5-5 to TRBJ2-7; 9 positions match TRBD1. J gave up 9 bases and V 4 bases, and 8 bases lay outside the gene matches. This CDR3 comprises 13 residues. Germline-derived CDR1 and CDR2 are SGHKS and YYEKEE (reference sequence). The CDR3 loop reads CASSPGTGTPQYF. CDR3 nucleotide sequence: TGTGCCAGCAGCCCCGGGACAGGGACTCCGCAGTACTTC.

Turning to this clonotype: This clone may be a read error of a much larger clone one base away. The genes are TRBV19 and TRBJ2-3; TRBD2 is a possible D gene (5 bases). Germline V CDR1 and CDR2: LNHDA, SQIVND (reference sequence). This CDR3 contains 13 residues. The CDR3 loop is CAGSLEGPDTQYF. DNA of the CDR3: TGTGCCGGTAGCCTCGAGGGCCCAGATACGCAGTATTTT. Supplemented by reference TRBV19 and TRBJ2-3, the full variable domain reads DGGITQSPKYLFRKEGQNVTLSCEQNLNHDAMYWYRQDPGQGLRLIYYSQIVNDFQKGDIAEGYSVSREKKESFPLTVTSAQKNPTAFYLCAGSLEGPDTQYFGPGTRLTVL.

This clonotype was found many times. The chain recombines TRBV6-6 with TRBJ2-1; perhaps TRBD2 as D (6 bases). The V end was cut by 4 bases, the J end by 7 bases, with 17 bases between. Per germline, CDR1 MNHNY and CDR2 SVGAGI (reference sequence). The CDR3 loop spans 15 amino acids. The chain's CDR3 is CASSWHTGAGNEQFF. The CDR3 DNA follows: TGTGCCAGCAGTTGGCACACCGGGGCGGGGAATGAGCAGTTCTTC.

In its sample, this clonotype was seen many times. The genes are TRBV3-1 and TRBJ2-5, with 10 positions matching TRBD2. The CDR3 runs to 15 residues. Trimming removed 0 bases from V and 5 bases from J; junction bases left unmatched: 3. In germline, CDR1 is LGHDT, CDR2 YNNKEL (reference sequence). The CDR3 sequence is CASSQEVAGGETQYF. As DNA, the CDR3 is TGTGCCAGCAGCCAAGAAGTAGCGGGAGGTGAGACCCAGTACTTC.

This clonotype was counted many times. The V gene is TRBV5-3, the J gene TRBJ1-4; D perhaps matches TRBD1 (6 bases). TRBV5-3 is an ORF; its function is uncertain. The CDR3 is 16 residues long. Trimming removed 3 bases at V and 0 bases at J, with 12 bases between. The CDR3 region is CARSSNRAATNEKLFF. The CDR3, as DNA: TGTGCCAGAAGCTCAAACAGGGCTGCAACTAATGAAAAACTGTTTTTT.